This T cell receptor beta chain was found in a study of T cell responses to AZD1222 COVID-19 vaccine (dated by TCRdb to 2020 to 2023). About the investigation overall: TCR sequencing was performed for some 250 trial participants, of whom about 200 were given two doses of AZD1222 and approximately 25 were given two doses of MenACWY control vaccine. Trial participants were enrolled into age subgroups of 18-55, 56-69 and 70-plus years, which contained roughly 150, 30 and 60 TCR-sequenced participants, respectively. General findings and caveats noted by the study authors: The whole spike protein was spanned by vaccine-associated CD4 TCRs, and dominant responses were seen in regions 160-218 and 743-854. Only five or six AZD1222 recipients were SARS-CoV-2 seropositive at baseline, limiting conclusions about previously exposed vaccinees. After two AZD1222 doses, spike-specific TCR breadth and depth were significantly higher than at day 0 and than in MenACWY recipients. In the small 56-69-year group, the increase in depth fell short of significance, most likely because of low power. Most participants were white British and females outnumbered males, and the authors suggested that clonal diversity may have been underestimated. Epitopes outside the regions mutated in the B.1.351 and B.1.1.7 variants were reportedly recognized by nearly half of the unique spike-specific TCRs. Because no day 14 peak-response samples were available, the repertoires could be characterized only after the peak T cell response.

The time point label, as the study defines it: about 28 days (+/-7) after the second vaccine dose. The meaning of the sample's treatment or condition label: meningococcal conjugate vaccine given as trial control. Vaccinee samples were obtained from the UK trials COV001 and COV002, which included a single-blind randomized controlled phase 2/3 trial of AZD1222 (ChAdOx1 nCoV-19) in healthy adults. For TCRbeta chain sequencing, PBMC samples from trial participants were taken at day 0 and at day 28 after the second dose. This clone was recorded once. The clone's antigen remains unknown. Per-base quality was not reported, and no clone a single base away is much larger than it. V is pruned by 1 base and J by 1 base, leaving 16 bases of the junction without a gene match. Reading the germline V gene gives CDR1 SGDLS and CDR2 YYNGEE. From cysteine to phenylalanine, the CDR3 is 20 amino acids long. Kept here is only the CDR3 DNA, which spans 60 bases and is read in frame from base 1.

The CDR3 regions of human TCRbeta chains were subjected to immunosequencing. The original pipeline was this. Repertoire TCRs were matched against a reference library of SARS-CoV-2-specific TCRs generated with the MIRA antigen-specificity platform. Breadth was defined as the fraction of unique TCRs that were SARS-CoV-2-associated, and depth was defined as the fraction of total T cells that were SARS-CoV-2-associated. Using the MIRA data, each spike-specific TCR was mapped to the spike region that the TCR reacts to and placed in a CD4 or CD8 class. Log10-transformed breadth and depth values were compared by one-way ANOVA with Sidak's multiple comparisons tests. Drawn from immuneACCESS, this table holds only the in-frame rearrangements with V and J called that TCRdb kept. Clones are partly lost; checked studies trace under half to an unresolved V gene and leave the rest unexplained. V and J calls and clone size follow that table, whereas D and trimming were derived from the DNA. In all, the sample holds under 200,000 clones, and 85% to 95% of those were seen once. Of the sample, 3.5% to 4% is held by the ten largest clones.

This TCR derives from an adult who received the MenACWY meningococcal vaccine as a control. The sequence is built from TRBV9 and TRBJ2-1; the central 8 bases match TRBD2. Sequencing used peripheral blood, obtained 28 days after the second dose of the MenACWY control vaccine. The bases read TGTGCCAGCAGCGTAAGGGGGGGGCTAGCGGGCCAGCCGTCCTACAATGAGCAGTTCTTC. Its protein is CASSVRGGLAGQPSYNEQFF.